This T cell receptor beta chain is from a study of OX40 agonist ivuxolimab in advanced cancers. Study-wide findings and caveats: Those patients achieving a partial response at 0.1-3.0 mg/kg showed among the lowest clonal expansion.

Of note for this clone: Its antigen is not known.

The method was immunoSEQ multiplex PCR; TCRdb's version includes in-frame clones alone and lacks a portion of them. Seen here are over 40,000 clones, 88% observed once, and the top ten hold 3.5% to 4.5%. CDR3 length equals 16 residues. Germline assignment: CDR1 MNHEY and CDR2 SVGAGI. The V gene end was trimmed by 4 bases and the J gene end by 5 bases; junction bases not matched to a gene: 13. V usage is TRBV6-5 and J usage is TRBJ1-2, with 7 bases fitting TRBD1. The receptor was derived from an adult with an advanced solid tumor such as melanoma, head and neck, liver or kidney cancer. Sequenced material: CD4+ or CD8+ T cells sorted from blood, taken in a trial of the OX40 agonist ivuxolimab. The CDR3, as DNA: TGTGCCAGCAGTTTCATTAGGACAGGCGGGGGGTATGGCTACACCTTC. This codes for CASSFIRTGGGYGYTF.